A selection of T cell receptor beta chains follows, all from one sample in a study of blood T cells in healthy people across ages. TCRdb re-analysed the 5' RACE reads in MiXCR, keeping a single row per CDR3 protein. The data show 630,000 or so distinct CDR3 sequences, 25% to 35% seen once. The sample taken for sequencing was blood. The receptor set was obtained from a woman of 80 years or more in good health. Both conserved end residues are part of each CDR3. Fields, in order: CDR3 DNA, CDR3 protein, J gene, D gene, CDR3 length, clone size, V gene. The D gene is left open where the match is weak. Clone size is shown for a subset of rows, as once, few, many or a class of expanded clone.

TGCGCCAGCAGCCTAACACAGGGGTACGGCACCGGGGAGCTGTTTTTT CASSLTQGYGTGELFF TRBJ2-2 TRBD1 16 NA TRBV4-3
TGCGCCAGCAGCTTTGGCCAGGCCGAGGCTTTCTTT CASSFGQAEAFF TRBJ1-1 NA 12 NA TRBV5-1
TGTGCCAGCAGCCTACCTAGGGGTACCCAAGAGACCCAGTACTTC CASSLPRGTQETQYF TRBJ2-5 NA 15 NA TRBV5-6
TGTGCCAGCAGCTCCAGGGAAGGGACTGAAGCTTTCTTT CASSSREGTEAFF TRBJ1-1 NA 13 many TRBV7-2
TGTGCCAGCAGCTACACGGGACAGGGAGGCACTGAAGCTTTCTTT CASSYTGQGGTEAFF TRBJ1-1 TRBD1 15 NA TRBV6-5
TGTGCCAGCAGCGTAGTAGCGGGGGAGTACAATGAGCAGTACTTC CASSVVAGEYNEQYF TRBJ2-4 TRBD2 15 NA TRBV9
TGTGCCAGCAGTGAACTGCGACAGGCTCTGGCTTTCTTT CASSELRQALAFF TRBJ1-1 NA 13 NA TRBV6-1
TGCAGCGTTGAAGAGGACAGGGGGACCTACGAGCAGTACTTC CSVEEDRGTYEQYF TRBJ2-7 TRBD1 14 NA TRBV29-1
TGCAGTGCTAGGGGACAGGGGTTGGAAAATCAGCCCCAGCATTTT CSARGQGLENQPQHF TRBJ1-5 TRBD1 15 NA TRBV20-1
TGTGCCAGCAGCTTACTAGCGGGGGACACCGGGGAGCTGTTTTTT CASSLLAGDTGELFF TRBJ2-2 TRBD2 15 many TRBV7-2
TGTGCCAGCAGCGAACGAGGGGCGTTGGGGTATGGCTACACCTTC CASSERGALGYGYTF TRBJ1-2 NA 15 many TRBV2
TGTGCCAGCAGCTTAGGACGCTCTGGAAACACCATATATTTT CASSLGRSGNTIYF TRBJ1-3 NA 14 NA TRBV7-2
TGCGCCAGCAGCCAAGGACCCAAAGAGACCCAGTACTTC CASSQGPKETQYF TRBJ2-5 NA 13 many TRBV5-1
TGTGCCAGCGGGCCCAGGGGGCTGAACGAGCAGTACTTC CASGPRGLNEQYF TRBJ2-7 TRBD1 13 NA TRBV7-8
TGTGCCAGCAGTCGACAGGCTACGAACACTGAAGCTTTCTTT CASSRQATNTEAFF TRBJ1-1 NA 14 NA TRBV12-3/TRBV12-4
TGTGCCAGCAGTTCCCAAGCGGGAGGCACAGATACGCAGTATTTT CASSSQAGGTDTQYF TRBJ2-3 TRBD2 15 NA TRBV28
TGCAGTGCGGAGCCGCGCAAGGGACAGTGGGGAGAGACCCAGTACTTC CSAEPRKGQWGETQYF TRBJ2-5 TRBD1 16 many TRBV20-1
TGTGCCAGCAGCTTAGGGGTCGGTTTAGGGAGACAGCATTTT CASSLGVGLGRQHF TRBJ1-5 NA 14 NA TRBV7-9
TGCGCCAGCAGCCAAGATAGTTGGACAACCGGTAAACTGTTTTTT CASSQDSWTTGKLFF TRBJ1-4 NA 15 few TRBV4-1
TGTGCCAGCAGCTACCTAGGGACTCCCGGTCAGCAGTACTTC CASSYLGTPGQQYF TRBJ2-5 NA 14 NA TRBV7-2
TGTGCCAGCAGTCCCGGACAGACGTTCTATGGCTACACCTTC CASSPGQTFYGYTF TRBJ1-2 NA 14 many TRBV28
TGCGCCAGCAGCGAAAGACGGCTCGGGTTTCCTAGCGGGAAGGGGTACAATGATGAGCAGTTCTTC CASSERRLGFPSGKGYNDEQFF TRBJ2-1 TRBD2 22 NA TRBV4-3
TGTGCCAGCAGTCGCACAGGGAGCACTGAAGCTTTCTTT CASSRTGSTEAFF TRBJ1-1 NA 13 many TRBV12-3/TRBV12-4
TGTGCCAGCTCACCACTCAGTGACAGGACGAACTATGGCTACACCTTC CASSPLSDRTNYGYTF TRBJ1-2 NA 16 NA TRBV18
TGTGCCAGCAGACTCGGGGCCTTCAATGAGCAGTTCTTC CASRLGAFNEQFF TRBJ2-1 NA 13 NA TRBV12-3/TRBV12-4
TGCGCCAGCAGCTTCCAACCCCCCGAGCAGTACTTC CASSFQPPEQYF TRBJ2-7 NA 12 NA TRBV5-1
TGTGCCAGCAGTGAATACCGAAACCCAGGGGAAGAGACCCAGTACTTC CASSEYRNPGEETQYF TRBJ2-5 NA 16 many TRBV6-1
TGTGCCAGCAGTTTAGGAAGAAGGTTCTATGGCTACACCTTC CASSLGRRFYGYTF TRBJ1-2 NA 14 few TRBV28
TGTGCCAGCAGCTTAGCGTTGGGGGCGGCTAATGAAAAACTGTTTTTT CASSLALGAANEKLFF TRBJ1-4 NA 16 NA TRBV7-9
TGTGCCAGCAGCACAGGGACGACCCTTAAGGCTGAGCAGTACTTC CASSTGTTLKAEQYF TRBJ2-4 NA 15 NA TRBV7-9
TGCAGTGCTTCTCAGGGGGCTCTACCCGCTAACTATGGCTACACCTTC CSASQGALPANYGYTF TRBJ1-2 TRBD1 16 NA TRBV20-1
TGTGCCAGCAGCCTGACGATGGACGTGTCGGGTCAGCCCCAGCATTTT CASSLTMDVSGQPQHF TRBJ1-5 NA 16 few TRBV7-9
TGTGCCAGCAGCCAAGATCCGGGGCCCGAGACCCAGTACTTC CASSQDPGPETQYF TRBJ2-5 NA 14 few TRBV3-1
TGTGCCAGCAGAACTAGGACCGAGAAACAAGAGACCCAGTACTTC CASRTRTEKQETQYF TRBJ2-5 NA 15 NA TRBV6-5
TGTGCCTTACTCAAAGTACGGGGGTCGGGAGAAAAACTGTTTTTT CALLKVRGSGEKLFF TRBJ1-4 NA 15 few TRBV30
TGTGCCAGCGGCTCAGGAACAGCCGCCAGCGAGGAGACCCAGTACTTC CASGSGTAASEETQYF TRBJ2-5 NA 16 NA TRBV6-6
TGTGCCAGCAGCTTAACAGGCTATGATGGCTACACCTTC CASSLTGYDGYTF TRBJ1-2 NA 13 many TRBV7-2
TGTGCCAGCAGTGAAGCGCACGGGGGAGGGGAGACCCAGTACTTC CASSEAHGGGETQYF TRBJ2-5 TRBD2 15 many TRBV2
TGTGCCAGCAGCTTATGGGACACCTCGGGCGGAAACACCATATATTTT CASSLWDTSGGNTIYF TRBJ1-3 NA 16 NA TRBV9
TGTGCCAGCAGTGCGGGGGTAGCGGGGGGGCTGTTTCTGGAGACCCAGTACTTC CASSAGVAGGLFLETQYF TRBJ2-5 TRBD2 18 many TRBV25-1
TGTGCCAGCAGAGGACACTATAGCAATCAGCCCCAGCATTTT CASRGHYSNQPQHF TRBJ1-5 NA 14 NA TRBV6-2/TRBV6-3
TGCAGTGCTCCGAAGACAGGGGGCAAGGGCTACACCTTC CSAPKTGGKGYTF TRBJ1-2 TRBD1 13 many TRBV20-1
TGTGCCTGGAGTGTACCGGCGGCACACACAGATACGCAGTATTTT CAWSVPAAHTDTQYF TRBJ2-3 NA 15 NA TRBV30
TGCAGTGTCCCTAGGGGGGATCAGCCCCAGCATTTT CSVPRGDQPQHF TRBJ1-5 NA 12 many TRBV20-1
TGTGCCAGCAGTTACTCGATAGGCCTTCGACAGTATGGCTACACCTTC CASSYSIGLRQYGYTF TRBJ1-2 NA 16 many TRBV6-5
TGTGCCAGCAGCTGGACTAGCGGGAGAAGGGAGACCCAGTACTTC CASSWTSGRRETQYF TRBJ2-5 TRBD2 15 many TRBV12-3/TRBV12-4
TGCAGCGTTAGGGCTAGCGGGGGGTCAGATACGCAGTATTTT CSVRASGGSDTQYF TRBJ2-3 TRBD2 14 NA TRBV29-1
TGTGCCAGCAACTTGGGGACAGGGGTTTGGCAGCCCCAGCATTTT CASNLGTGVWQPQHF TRBJ1-5 TRBD1 15 NA TRBV6-1
TGTGCCAGCAGTCCACCTAGTGGGGGCCCCACAGATACGCAGTATTTT CASSPPSGGPTDTQYF TRBJ2-3 NA 16 NA TRBV12-3/TRBV12-4
TGTGTCAGCAGCCATGAACCCGGTGTAGCGGGCACTGAAGCTTTCTTT CVSSHEPGVAGTEAFF TRBJ1-1 NA 16 NA TRBV3-1
TGCAGTGCCTTCGGGACAGGTTCCTACAATGAGCAGTTCTTC CSAFGTGSYNEQFF TRBJ2-1 TRBD1 14 many TRBV20-1
TGTGCCAGCAGTTACCAGGGTGACGAGGCGGAAGCTTTCTTT CASSYQGDEAEAFF TRBJ1-1 NA 14 NA TRBV27
TGTGCCAGCTGGGGGGGAACAGGTGAAGCTTTCTTT CASWGGTGEAFF TRBJ1-1 NA 12 NA TRBV6-5